Below, 10 T cell receptor beta chains from the same sample are listed, as sequenced in a study of CD8 T cells in Susac syndrome. Random hexamers served to reverse transcribe roughly 0.45 to 1 ug RNA. TCRdb redid the calling of the immunoSEQ multiplex PCR reads with MiXCR, one entry per CDR3 protein. The data hold some 260,000 distinct CDR3 sequences, with approximately 84% observed a single time. Sequencing input: CD8+ T cells from PBMCs. These receptors were obtained from a human donor with multiple sclerosis.

The chain joins TRBV23-1 to TRBJ2-5; tentative D call: TRBD2 (6 bases). TRBV23-1 is filed as an ORF, its function uncertain. The V end lost 2 bases, the J end lost 5 bases, and 15 bases lay between the germline ends. The CDR3 sequence is 15 residues long. This CDR3 is CASSQTLSGGETQYF. DNA of the CDR3: TGCGCCAGCAGTCAAACCCTTAGCGGAGGGGAGACCCAGTACTTC.

The V call is TRBV4-1, the J call TRBJ2-1; 15 bases map to TRBD2. The CDR3 loop spans 17 amino acids. Germline V lookup: CDR1 MGHRA, CDR2 YSYEKL. The junction had 2 bases not matched to a gene; V was cut back by 0 bases and J by 5 bases. The CDR3: CASSQEGTSGGNNEQFF. The CDR3 DNA reads TGCGCCAGCAGCCAAGAGGGGACTAGCGGGGGGAACAATGAGCAGTTCTTC.

This chain connects TRBV23-1 to TRBJ1-1; no definite D call. TRBV23-1 is sorted into the ORF group, with uncertain function. Trimming shortened V by 0 bases and J by 0 bases, and 8 bases separated the two germline ends. CDR3 length equals 15 residues. The CDR3 loop reads CASSQSEIMNTEAFF. The DNA for the CDR3 is TGCGCCAGCAGTCAATCGGAAATAATGAACACTGAAGCTTTCTTT.

The chain is built from TRBV3-1 and TRBJ2-1, with unresolved D. Germline lookup yields CDR1 LGHDT and CDR2 YNNKEL (reference sequence). The length of the CDR3 is 15 residues. Trimming stripped 3 bases from V and 3 bases from J, with 12 bases between. CDR3 sequence (DNA): TGTGCCAGCAGCCAGATACTGGGTAGCTACAATGAGCAGTTCTTC. Amino acid sequence: CASSQILGSYNEQFF.

The J gene is TRBJ2-1, the V gene TRBV7-9; no clear D. The CDR3 consists of 17 residues. Trimming pared 2 bases from V and 1 base from J, leaving 15 bases between. Germline CDR1 and CDR2: SEHNR and FQNEAQ (reference sequence). This chain's CDR3 is CASSLYPPETSYNEQFF. CDR3 DNA: TGTGCCAGCAGCTTATATCCCCCGGAGACGTCCTACAATGAGCAGTTCTTC.

In its sample, this clonotype was seen a few times. The chain combines TRBV6-2 or TRBV6-3 with TRBJ2-1, with TRBD2 as a possible D gene (6 bases). The germline V and J ends were trimmed by 5 bases and 4 bases, with 15 bases remaining between them. The germline gives CDR1 MNHEY, CDR2 SVGEGT. The length of the CDR3 is 15 residues. The CDR3 region is CASSPGVAAYNEQFF. CDR3 bases: TGTGCCAGCAGTCCGGGGGTAGCGGCGTACAATGAGCAGTTCTTC.

This chain joins TRBV7-9 and TRBJ2-1; D gene uncertain. Trimming took 1 base from V and 5 from J, leaving 9 bases between them. The germline CDR1 and CDR2 sequences are SEHNR and FQNEAQ (reference sequence). The CDR3 totals 14 residues. The CDR3 region is CASSLVSMHNEQFF. CDR3 coding DNA: TGTGCCAGCAGCTTAGTTAGTATGCACAATGAGCAGTTCTTC. The complete variable domain, with remaining parts taken from reference TRBV7-9 and TRBJ2-1, reads DTGVSQNPRHKITKRGQNVTFRCDPISEHNRLYWYRQTLGQGPEFLTYFQNEAQLEKSRLLSDRFSAERPKGSFSTLEIQRTEQGDSAMYLCASSLVSMHNEQFFGPGTRLTVL.

The chain couples TRBV19 to TRBJ2-1, with D tentatively TRBD2 (6 bases). Trimming removed 3 bases from V and 4 bases from J, with 19 bases in between. The CDR3 has 17 residues. Per the germline V gene, CDR1 is LNHDA and CDR2 is SQIVND (reference sequence). CDR3 bases: TGTGCCAGTAGTATGCGGCCTAGCGAGAGATATTACAATGAGCAGTTCTTC. This codes for CASSMRPSERYYNEQFF.

The chain joins TRBV2 to TRBJ1-2; the D is unclear. This CDR3 comprises 10 residues. Germline CDR1 reads SNHLY; CDR2 reads FYNNEI. With 9 bases removed from V and 8 bases from J, the gap between germline ends came to 10 bases. The CDR3 here is CARVPGGYTF. CDR3 in DNA: TGTGCCAGAGTACCCGGGGGCTACACCTTC.

The V and J genes are TRBV27 and TRBJ2-7; D is possibly TRBD1 or TRBD2 (5 bases each). Per the germline V gene, CDR1 is MNHEY and CDR2 is SMNVEV (reference sequence). This CDR3 is built from 13 residues. Trimming cost V 5 bases and J 5 bases, with 13 bases left between them. CDR3 residues: CASSLGTRDEQYF. DNA of the CDR3: TGTGCCAGCAGTCTGGGGACCCGTGACGAGCAGTACTTC.